This paragraph covers one T cell receptor (beta chain) sequence. Per the original data handling: ImmunoSEQ junction-only sequences lacked quality scores, so their filtering differed. Libraries were prepared by immunoSEQ multiplex PCR; TCRdb keeps only in-frame clonotypes and omits some of them. V and J calls and clone size follow that table, whereas D and trimming were derived from the DNA. Of approximately 2,000,000 clones listed, 93% are singletons. The sample belongs to a study of shared clonotypes between healthy human individuals. CDR3 length: 16 amino acids. Germline V gene sequence: CDR1 KGHSH, CDR2 LQKENI. The trim removed 2 bases at V and 1 base at J, leaving 7 bases unmatched. The naive CD8 subset, CD45RO-negative cells positively selected for CCR7, excluded terminally differentiated effector memory CD45RA+ cells.

This chain joins TRBV18 and TRBJ2-7; 8 bases match TRBD2. The sequenced material came from naive CD8+ T cells from PBMCs. The clonotype comes from a man aged 18 to 29 in good health. Some clones in this sample may be carry-over from other donors' samples. The CDR3, as DNA: TGTGCCAGCTCACCAGAGTTCGGGAGGGCTTCCTACGAGCAGTACTTC. Encoded protein: CASSPEFGRASYEQYF.